The T cell receptor (beta chain) described here comes from a study of T-cell memory formation after mild COVID-19. Background on the study: TCR clusters largely stayed donor specific. Whole-study findings and limits: The study found balanced CD4/CD8 in clones contracting day 15 to 85 and a CD4+ lean in later expanders.

In the case of this clonotype: Its antigen is currently unknown.

From germline, CDR1 is MGHDK and CDR2 SYGVNS. There are 11 residues in the CDR3. The V end was cut by 6 bases, the J end by 5 bases, with 6 bases between. Constant-segment primers and 5'RACE yielded cDNA libraries for TCR alpha and TCR beta, each carrying sample barcodes and UMIs. Via MiXCR, TCRdb re-called the 5' RACE reads, giving one row per CDR3 protein. The sample lists about 400,000 distinct CDR3 sequences; about 22% were seen once. This chain connects TRBV25-1 to TRBJ2-3; D perhaps matches TRBD2 (5 bases). The receptor's source is an adult woman who had mild COVID-19 (a few samples of this study predate the infection). Cell type and time point are not known. Sample: PBMCs or a T cell subset sorted from them (not recorded which). The CDR3 sequence: CASRGVDTQYF. In nucleotides, the CDR3 is TGTGCCAGCAGGGGAGTAGATACGCAGTATTTT.